The source of this TCR beta chain is a study of molecular identifiers for immune sequencing clone quantification. Study conclusions and caveats: More than 97% of effector molecules, versus under 1% of naive-cell molecules, belonged to clones above 20 RNA copies.

TCRdb ran MiXCR on the PCR reads and lists one entry per CDR3 protein. The sample lists some 590,000 distinct CDR3 sequences, over 25% seen once, with about 0.8% in the top ten. Naive CD8 T cell sorting was performed on the CD8+CD4-CCR7+CD45RA+ phenotype. Per germline, CDR1 LNHDA and CDR2 SQIVND (reference sequence). Trimming removed 3 bases at V and 1 base at J, with 12 bases between. CDR3 length: 15 residues. This clonotype was seen more than once but under ten times. No antigen is known for it. The genes are TRBV19 and TRBJ1-2; D uncertain. Source material: naive CD8+ T cells from blood, with Jurkat cell RNA spiked in. Subset here: FACS-sorted CD8+CD4-CCR7+CD45RA+ naive T cells. The clonotype originates from a human donor in good health. Some libraries in this study had Jurkat cell RNA spiked in. This CDR3 reads CASSIPSGINYGYTF. CDR3 DNA: TGTGCCAGTAGTATTCCATCGGGCATTAACTATGGCTACACCTTC.